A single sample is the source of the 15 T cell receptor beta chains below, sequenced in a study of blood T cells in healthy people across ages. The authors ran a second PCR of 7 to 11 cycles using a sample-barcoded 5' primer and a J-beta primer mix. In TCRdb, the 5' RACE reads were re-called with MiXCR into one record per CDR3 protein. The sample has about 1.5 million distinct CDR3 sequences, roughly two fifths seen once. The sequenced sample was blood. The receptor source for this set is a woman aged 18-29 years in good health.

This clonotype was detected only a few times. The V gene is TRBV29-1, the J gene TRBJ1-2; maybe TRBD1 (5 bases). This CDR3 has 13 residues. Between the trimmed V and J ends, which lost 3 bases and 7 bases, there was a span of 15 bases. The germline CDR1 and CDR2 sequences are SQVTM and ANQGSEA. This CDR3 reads CSVDNDRRAGYTF. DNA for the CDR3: TGCAGCGTTGATAATGACCGCAGGGCTGGCTACACCTTC.

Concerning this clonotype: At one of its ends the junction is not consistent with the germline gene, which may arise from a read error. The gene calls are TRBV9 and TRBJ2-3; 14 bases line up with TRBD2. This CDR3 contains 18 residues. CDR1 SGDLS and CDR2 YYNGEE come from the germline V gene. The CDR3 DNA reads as TGTGCCAGCAGCGCCCGACTAGCGGGAGGGAGGGGCACAGATGCGCAGTATTTT. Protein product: CASSARLAGGRGTDAQYF.

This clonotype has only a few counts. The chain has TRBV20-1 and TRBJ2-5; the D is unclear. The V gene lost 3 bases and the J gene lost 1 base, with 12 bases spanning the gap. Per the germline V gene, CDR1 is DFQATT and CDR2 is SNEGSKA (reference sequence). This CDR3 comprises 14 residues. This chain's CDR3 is CSASDRLTQETQYF. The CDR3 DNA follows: TGCAGTGCTAGTGATCGGTTGACCCAAGAGACCCAGTACTTC.

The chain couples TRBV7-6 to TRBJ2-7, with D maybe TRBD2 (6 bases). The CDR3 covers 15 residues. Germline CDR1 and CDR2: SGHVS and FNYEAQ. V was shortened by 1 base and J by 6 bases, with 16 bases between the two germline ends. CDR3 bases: TGTGCCAGCAGCTTAGGTGGGGGACTCTCTACCGAGCAGTACTTC. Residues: CASSLGGGLSTEQYF.

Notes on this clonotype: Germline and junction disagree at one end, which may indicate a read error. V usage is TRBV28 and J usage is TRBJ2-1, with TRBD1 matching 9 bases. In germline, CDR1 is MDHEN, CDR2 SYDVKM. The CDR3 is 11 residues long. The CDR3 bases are TGTGCCAGTACAGGGGGCGATGAGCCGTTCTTC. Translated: CASTGGDEPFF.

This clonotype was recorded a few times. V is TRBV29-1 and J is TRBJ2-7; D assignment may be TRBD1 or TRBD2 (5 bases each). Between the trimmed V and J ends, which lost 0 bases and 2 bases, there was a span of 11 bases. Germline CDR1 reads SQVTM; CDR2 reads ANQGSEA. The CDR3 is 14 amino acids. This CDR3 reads CSVEDPGATYEQYF. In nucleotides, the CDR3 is TGCAGCGTTGAAGATCCCGGGGCAACCTACGAGCAGTACTTC.

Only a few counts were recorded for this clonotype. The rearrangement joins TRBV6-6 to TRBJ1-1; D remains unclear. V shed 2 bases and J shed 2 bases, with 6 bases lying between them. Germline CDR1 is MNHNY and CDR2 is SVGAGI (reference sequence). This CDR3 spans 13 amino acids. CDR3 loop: CASSYASNTEAFF. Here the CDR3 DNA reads TGTGCCAGCAGTTACGCTAGTAACACTGAAGCTTTCTTT.

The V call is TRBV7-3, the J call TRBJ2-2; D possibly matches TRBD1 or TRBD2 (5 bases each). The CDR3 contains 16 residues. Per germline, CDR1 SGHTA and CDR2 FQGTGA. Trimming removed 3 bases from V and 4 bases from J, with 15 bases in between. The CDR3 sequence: CASSFGAGGTTGELFF. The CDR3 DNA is TGTGCCAGCAGCTTCGGGGCAGGAGGAACCACCGGGGAGCTGTTTTTT.

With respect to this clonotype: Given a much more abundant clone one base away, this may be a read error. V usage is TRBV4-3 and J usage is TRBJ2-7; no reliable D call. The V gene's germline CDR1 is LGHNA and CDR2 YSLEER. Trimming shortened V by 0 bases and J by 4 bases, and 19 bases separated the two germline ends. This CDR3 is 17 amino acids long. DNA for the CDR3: TGCGCCAGCAGCCAAGATGCCCTAGGGATAGGGTATTACGAGCAGTACTTC. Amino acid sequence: CASSQDALGIGYYEQYF.

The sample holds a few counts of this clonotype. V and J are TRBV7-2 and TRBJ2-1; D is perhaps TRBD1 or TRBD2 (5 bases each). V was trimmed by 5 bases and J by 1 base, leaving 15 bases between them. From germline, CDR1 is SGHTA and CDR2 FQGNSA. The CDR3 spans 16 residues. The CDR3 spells CASSTRGLLSYNEQFF. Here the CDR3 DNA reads TGTGCCAGCAGCACCCGGGGCCTCTTATCCTACAATGAGCAGTTCTTC.

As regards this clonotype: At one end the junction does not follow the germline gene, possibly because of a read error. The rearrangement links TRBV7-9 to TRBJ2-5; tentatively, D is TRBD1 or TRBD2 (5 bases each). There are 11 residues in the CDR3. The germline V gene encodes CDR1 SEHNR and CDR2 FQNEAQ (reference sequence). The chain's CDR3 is CAAGRMETRYF. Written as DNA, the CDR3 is TGTGCCGCAGGGAGAATGGAGACCCGGTACTTC.

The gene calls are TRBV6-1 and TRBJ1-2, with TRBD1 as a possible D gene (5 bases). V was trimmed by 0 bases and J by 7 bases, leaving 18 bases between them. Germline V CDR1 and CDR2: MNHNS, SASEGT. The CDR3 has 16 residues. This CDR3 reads CASSEALPGHGLGYTF. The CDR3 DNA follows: TGTGCCAGCAGTGAAGCGCTTCCCGGACACGGGCTTGGCTACACCTTC.

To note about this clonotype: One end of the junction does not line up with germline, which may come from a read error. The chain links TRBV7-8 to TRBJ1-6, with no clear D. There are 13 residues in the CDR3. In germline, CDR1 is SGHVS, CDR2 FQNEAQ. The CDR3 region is CASSLADNSSLHF. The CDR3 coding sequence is TGTGCCAGCAGCTTAGCAGATAATTCATCCCTCCACTTT.

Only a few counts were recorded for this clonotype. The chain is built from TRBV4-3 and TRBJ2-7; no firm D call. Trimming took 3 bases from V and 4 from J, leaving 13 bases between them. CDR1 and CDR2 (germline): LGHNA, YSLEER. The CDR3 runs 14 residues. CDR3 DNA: TGCGCCAGCAGCCAGGCACGTAATGCTTACGAGCAGTACTTC. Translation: CASSQARNAYEQYF.

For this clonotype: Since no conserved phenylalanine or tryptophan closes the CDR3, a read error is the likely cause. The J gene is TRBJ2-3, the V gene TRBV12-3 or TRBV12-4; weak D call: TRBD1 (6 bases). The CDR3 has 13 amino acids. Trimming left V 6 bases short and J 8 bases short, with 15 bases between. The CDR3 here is CASSRSGVVTQYS. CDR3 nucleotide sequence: TGTGCCAGCAGCCGCTCAGGGGTGGTTACGCAGTATTCT.